The sequence of this T cell receptor (beta chain) was determined in a study of early T cells in non-severe SARS-CoV-2 infection (dated by TCRdb to the early 2020s). For the wider study: Because TCR sequencing was done on bulk RNA from unsorted whole blood, the alpha and beta chains could not be paired. What the authors observed across the whole study: Matching against VDJdb was skewed toward anti-spike CD8 responses, likely underestimated virus-specific expansions, and missed private and CD4 specificities.

V and J lose 4 bases and 6 bases, and a span of 10 bases separates them. The germline V gene yields MDHEN for CDR1 and SYDVKM for CDR2. The CDR3 covers 13 residues, taking in both the cysteine and the phenylalanine. Only CDR3 DNA remains: 39 bases, in frame from the first base. A case-control design nested within a healthcare worker cohort in London, UK, was used, with weekly nasopharyngeal swab PCR tests and blood sampling performed. Healthcare workers were recruited between 23 and 31 March 2020, during the week of the UK lockdown, and were followed weekly for up to about 15 weeks. The protocol used for the library was 5' RACE. The sample was run on a NextSeq 500. To correct for sequencing error and PCR bias, the TCR library protocol tagged individual cDNA molecules with unique molecular identifiers. Both TCR alpha and beta chains were sequenced, and tight co-correlation was observed between alpha and beta sequence abundances in each sample. The authors' pipeline ran thus. Decombinator V4 was used to perform V gene, J gene and CDR3 annotation of TCR sequences. Expanded TCRs were defined as changing significantly between any two time points under a Poisson model with p below 0.0001. Abundances of TCRs were expressed as counts per million after normalisation to the total number of TCRs sequenced in each sample. MAIT TCRs were defined by TRAV1-2 paired with TRAJ12, TRAJ20 or TRAJ33, and iNKT TCRs by TRAV10 paired with TRAJ18. VDJdb, accessed on 1 November 2021, was searched for TCRs annotated for CMV, EBV and SARS-CoV-2, and TCRs annotated for more than one antigen were excluded. The public reads were reanalyzed by TCRdb: fastp trimming at Q25, MiXCR alignment, in-frame beta chains only. Rows with a matching CDR3 protein are joined into one entry that keeps the most common DNA and genes. TCRdb, not the authors, supplied the V and J calls. The sample contains around 80,000 distinct CDR3 sequences, under 11% of them found a single time. The top ten constitute approximately 8% of the sample.

This clonotype was recorded many times. Its binding antigen is unknown. Base qualities were left out, and no much larger clone turns up one base away. The chain was built from TRBV28 and TRBJ1-5; a confident D gene designation cannot be given. This TCR came from an adult who was a healthcare worker with PCR-confirmed SARS-CoV-2 infection or an uninfected control (not recorded which). The source material was whole blood, sampled at baseline. The CDR3 protein: CASSYLGFQPQHF. The DNA reads as follows: TGTGCCAGCAGTTACCTTGGTTTTCAGCCCCAGCATTTT.